The 2 T cell receptor beta chains below all came from one sample that was sequenced in a study of blood T cell repertoires in COVID-19. Data came from immunoSEQ multiplex PCR; TCRdb stores just in-frame clones and leaves some out. Of 200,000 to 250,000 clones listed, 82% are singletons. The specimen sequenced was peripheral blood. The receptors shown here come from a woman in her 70s with COVID-19, enrolled during active disease.

The gene calls are TRBV3-1 (or the pseudogene TRBV3-2) and TRBJ1-3, with unresolved D. Germline V gene data show CDR1 as LGHDT and CDR2 as YNNKEL (reference sequence). CDR3 length: 14 amino acids. V dropped 4 bases and J dropped 0 bases, with 7 bases sitting between them. The DNA of the CDR3 is TGTGCCAGCAGCCTCCGGTCCTCTGGAAACACCATATATTTT. It codes for CASSLRSSGNTIYF.

The rearrangement links TRBV2 to TRBJ2-4, with 10 bases matching TRBD1. The V gene's germline CDR1 is SNHLY and CDR2 FYNNEI. Germline trimming cut 7 bases from V and 7 bases from J; bases unmatched to any gene: 4. This CDR3 has 13 amino acids. The CDR3 loop is CASNPGQGNIQYF. In DNA form, the CDR3 reads TGTGCCAGCAATCCGGGACAGGGGAACATTCAGTACTTC.